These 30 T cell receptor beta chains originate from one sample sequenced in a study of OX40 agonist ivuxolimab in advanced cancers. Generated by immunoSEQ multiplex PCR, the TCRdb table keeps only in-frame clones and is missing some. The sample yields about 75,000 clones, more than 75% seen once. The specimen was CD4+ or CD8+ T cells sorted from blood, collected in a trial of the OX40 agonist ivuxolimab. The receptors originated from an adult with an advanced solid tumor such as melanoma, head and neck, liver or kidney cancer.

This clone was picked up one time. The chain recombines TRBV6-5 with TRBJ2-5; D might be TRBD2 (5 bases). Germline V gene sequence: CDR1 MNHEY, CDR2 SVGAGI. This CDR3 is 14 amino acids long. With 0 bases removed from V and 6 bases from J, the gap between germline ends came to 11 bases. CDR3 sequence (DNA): TGTGCCAGCAGTTACTCTCTCGAGGGAAAGACCCAGTACTTC. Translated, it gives CASSYSLEGKTQYF.

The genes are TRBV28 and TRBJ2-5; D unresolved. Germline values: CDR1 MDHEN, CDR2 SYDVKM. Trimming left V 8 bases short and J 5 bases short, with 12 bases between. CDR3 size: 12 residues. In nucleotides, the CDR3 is TGTGCCAGCGGTCGAGTGGGGGAGACCCAGTACTTC. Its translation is CASGRVGETQYF.

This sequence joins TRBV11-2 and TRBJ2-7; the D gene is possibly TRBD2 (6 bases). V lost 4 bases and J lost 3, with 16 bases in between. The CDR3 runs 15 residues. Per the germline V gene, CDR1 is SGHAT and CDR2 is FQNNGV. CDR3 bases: TGTGCCAGCAGCTCGGGAATCGGGAGTTTCTACGAGCAGTACTTC. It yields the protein CASSSGIGSFYEQYF.

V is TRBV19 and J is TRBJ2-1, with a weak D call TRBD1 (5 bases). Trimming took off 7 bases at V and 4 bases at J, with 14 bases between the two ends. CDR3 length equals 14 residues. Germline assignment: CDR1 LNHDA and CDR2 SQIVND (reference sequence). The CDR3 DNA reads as TGTGCCAGTAAAGAGGACAAGTCTTACAATGAGCAGTTCTTC. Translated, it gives CASKEDKSYNEQFF.

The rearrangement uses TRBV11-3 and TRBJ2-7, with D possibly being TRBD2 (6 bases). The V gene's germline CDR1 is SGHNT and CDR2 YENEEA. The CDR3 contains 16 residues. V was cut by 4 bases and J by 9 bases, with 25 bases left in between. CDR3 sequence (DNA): TGTGCCAGCAGCTGGGGACTCCTACGTCTAGGTGGTTGGCAGTACTTC. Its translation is CASSWGLLRLGGWQYF.

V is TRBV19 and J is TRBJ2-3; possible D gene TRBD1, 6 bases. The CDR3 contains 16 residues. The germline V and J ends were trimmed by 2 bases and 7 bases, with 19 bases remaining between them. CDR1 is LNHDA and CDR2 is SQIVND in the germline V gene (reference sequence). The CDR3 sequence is CASSIPTGSPTNTQYF. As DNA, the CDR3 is TGTGCCAGTAGTATACCGACAGGATCCCCTACCAATACGCAGTATTTT. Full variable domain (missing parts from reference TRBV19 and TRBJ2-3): DGGITQSPKYLFRKEGQNVTLSCEQNLNHDAMYWYRQDPGQGLRLIYYSQIVNDFQKGDIAEGYSVSREKKESFPLTVTSAQKNPTAFYLCASSIPTGSPTNTQYFGPGTRLTVL.

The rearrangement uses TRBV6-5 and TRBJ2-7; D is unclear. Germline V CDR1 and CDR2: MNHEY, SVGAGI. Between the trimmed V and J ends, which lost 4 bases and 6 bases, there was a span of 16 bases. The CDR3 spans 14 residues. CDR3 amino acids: CASSSSLGTGEQYF. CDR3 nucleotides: TGTGCCAGCAGTTCGTCCCTGGGAACTGGCGAGCAGTACTTC.

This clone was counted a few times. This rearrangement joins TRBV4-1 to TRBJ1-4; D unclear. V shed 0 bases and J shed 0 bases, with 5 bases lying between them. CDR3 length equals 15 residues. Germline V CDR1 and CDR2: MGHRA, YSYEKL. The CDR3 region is CASSQDPTTNEKLFF. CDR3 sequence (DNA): TGCGCCAGCAGCCAAGATCCCACAACTAATGAAAAACTGTTTTTT.

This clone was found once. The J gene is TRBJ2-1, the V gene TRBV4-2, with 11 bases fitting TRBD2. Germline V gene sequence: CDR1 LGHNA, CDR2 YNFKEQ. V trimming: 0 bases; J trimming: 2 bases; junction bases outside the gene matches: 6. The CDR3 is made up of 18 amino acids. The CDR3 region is CASSQEASGGLTYNEQFF. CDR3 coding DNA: TGTGCCAGCAGCCAAGAAGCTAGCGGGGGGTTAACCTACAATGAGCAGTTCTTC.

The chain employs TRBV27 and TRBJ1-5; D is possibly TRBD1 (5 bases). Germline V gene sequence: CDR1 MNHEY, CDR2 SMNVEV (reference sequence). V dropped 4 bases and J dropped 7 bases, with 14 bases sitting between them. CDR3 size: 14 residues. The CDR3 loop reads CASSWDLKGQPQHF. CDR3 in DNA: TGTGCCAGCAGTTGGGACCTTAAAGGGCAGCCCCAGCATTTT.

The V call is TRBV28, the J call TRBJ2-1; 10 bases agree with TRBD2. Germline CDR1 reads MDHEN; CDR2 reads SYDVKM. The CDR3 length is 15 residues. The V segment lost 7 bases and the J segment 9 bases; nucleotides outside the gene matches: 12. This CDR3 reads CASTLSGLAGVEQFF. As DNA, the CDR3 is TGTGCCAGCACCCTCTCGGGGCTAGCGGGAGTTGAGCAGTTCTTC.

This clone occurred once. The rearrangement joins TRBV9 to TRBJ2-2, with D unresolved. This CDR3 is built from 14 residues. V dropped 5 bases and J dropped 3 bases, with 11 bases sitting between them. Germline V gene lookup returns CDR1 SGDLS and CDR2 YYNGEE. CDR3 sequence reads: CASRAEVHTGELFF. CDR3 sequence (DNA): TGTGCCAGCAGGGCAGAGGTGCACACCGGGGAGCTGTTTTTT.

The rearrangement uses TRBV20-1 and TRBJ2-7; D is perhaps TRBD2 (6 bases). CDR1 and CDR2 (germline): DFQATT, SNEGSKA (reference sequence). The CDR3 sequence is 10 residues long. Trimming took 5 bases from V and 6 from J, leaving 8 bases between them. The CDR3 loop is CSALGGEQYF. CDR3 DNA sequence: TGCAGTGCTTTGGGGGGCGAGCAGTACTTC.

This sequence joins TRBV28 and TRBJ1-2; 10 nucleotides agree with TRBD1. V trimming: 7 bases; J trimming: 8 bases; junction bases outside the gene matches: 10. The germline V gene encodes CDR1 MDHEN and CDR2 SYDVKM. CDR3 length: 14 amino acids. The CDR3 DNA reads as TGTGCCAGCAATGGGCCGGGACAGGGGCCAGGCTACACCTTC. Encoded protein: CASNGPGQGPGYTF.

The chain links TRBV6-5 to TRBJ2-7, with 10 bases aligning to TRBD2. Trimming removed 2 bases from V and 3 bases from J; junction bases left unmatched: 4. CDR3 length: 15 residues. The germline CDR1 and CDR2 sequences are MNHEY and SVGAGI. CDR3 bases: TGTGCCAGCAGTTACGGTCCTAGCGGGGGCTACGAGCAGTACTTC. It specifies CASSYGPSGGYEQYF.

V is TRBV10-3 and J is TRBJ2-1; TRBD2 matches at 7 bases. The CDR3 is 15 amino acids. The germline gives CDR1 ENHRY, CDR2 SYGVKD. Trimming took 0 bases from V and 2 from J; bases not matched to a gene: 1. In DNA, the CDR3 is TGTGCCATCAGTGAGTCGGGAGGGACCTACAATGAGCAGTTCTTC. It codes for CAISESGGTYNEQFF.

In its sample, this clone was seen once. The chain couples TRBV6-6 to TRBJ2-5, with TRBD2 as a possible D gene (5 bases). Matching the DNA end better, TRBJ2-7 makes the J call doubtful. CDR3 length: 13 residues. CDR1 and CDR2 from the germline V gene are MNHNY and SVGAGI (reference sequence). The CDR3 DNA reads TGTGCCAGCAAACAAGCGGTGTCCTACGAGCAGTACTTC. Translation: CASKQAVSYEQYF.

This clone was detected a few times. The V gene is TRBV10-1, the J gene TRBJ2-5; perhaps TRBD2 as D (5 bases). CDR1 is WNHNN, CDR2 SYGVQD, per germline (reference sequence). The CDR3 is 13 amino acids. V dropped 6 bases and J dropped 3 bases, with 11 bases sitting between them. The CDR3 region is CASRASGKETQYF. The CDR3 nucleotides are TGCGCCAGCAGGGCATCCGGGAAAGAGACCCAGTACTTC.

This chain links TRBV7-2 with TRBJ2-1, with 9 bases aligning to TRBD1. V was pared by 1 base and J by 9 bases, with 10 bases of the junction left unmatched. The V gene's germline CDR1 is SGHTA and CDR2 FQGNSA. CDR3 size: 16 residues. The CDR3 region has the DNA TGTGCCAGCAGCTTAGGGAACCGGGACAGGGCGGTTGAGCAGTTCTTC. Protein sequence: CASSLGNRDRAVEQFF. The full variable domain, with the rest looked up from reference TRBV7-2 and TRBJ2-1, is GAGVSQSPSNKVTEKGKDVELRCDPISGHTALYWYRQSLGQGLEFLIYFQGNSAPDKSGLPSDRFSAERTGGSVSTLTIQRTQQEDSAVYLCASSLGNRDRAVEQFFGPGTRLTVL.

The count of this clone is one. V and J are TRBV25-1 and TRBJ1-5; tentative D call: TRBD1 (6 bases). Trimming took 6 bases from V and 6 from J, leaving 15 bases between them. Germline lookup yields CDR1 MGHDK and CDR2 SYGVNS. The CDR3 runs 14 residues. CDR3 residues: CASREGGLGQPQHF. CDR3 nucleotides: TGTGCCAGCAGGGAGGGGGGGCTAGGTCAGCCCCAGCATTTT.

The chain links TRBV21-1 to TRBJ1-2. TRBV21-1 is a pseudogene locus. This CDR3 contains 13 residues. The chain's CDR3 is CASGQGLNYGYTF. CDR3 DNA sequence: TGTGCCAGCGGGCAGGGACTAAACTATGGCTACACCTTC.

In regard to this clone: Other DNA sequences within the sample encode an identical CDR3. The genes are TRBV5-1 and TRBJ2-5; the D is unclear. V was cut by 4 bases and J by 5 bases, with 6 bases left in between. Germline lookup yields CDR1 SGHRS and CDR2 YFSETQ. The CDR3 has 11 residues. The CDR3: CASSPDETQYF. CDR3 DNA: TGCGCCAGCAGCCCTGACGAGACCCAGTACTTC.

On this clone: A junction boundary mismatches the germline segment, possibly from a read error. The DNA of the CDR3 is TGTGCCTGGCGTGTATCCGGGACTTATGGCTACACCTTC. Its translation: CAWRVSGTYGYTF. The genes are TRBV30 and TRBJ1-2; the D gene is possibly TRBD1 (5 bases). The germline V gene encodes CDR1 GTSNPN and CDR2 SVGIG (reference sequence). The CDR3 has 13 amino acids. The variable domain in full, completed from reference TRBV30 and TRBJ1-2, reads SQTIHQWPATLVQPVGSPLSLECTVEGTSNPNLYWYRQAAGRGLQLLFYSVGIGQISSEVPQNLSASRPQDRQFILSSKKLLLSDSGFYLCAWRVSGTYGYTFGSGTRLTVV.

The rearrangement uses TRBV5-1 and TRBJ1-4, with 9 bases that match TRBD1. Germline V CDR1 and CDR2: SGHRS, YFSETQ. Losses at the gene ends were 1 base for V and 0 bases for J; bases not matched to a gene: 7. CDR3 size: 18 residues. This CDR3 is CASSLYGTGIATNEKLFF. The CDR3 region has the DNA TGCGCCAGCAGCTTGTATGGGACAGGGATTGCAACTAATGAAAAACTGTTTTTT.

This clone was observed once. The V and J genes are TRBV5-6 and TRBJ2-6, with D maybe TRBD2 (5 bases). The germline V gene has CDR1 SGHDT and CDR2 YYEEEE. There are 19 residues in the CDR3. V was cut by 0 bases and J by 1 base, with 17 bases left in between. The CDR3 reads CASSLVRLRAGSGANVLTF. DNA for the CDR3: TGTGCCAGCAGCTTGGTGCGCCTGAGGGCTGGATCTGGGGCCAACGTCCTGACTTTC. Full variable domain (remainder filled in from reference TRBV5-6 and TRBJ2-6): DAGVTQSPTHLIKTRGQQVTLRCSPKSGHDTVSWYQQALGQGPQFIFQYYEEEERQRGNFPDRFSGHQFPNYSSELNVNALLLGDSALYLCASSLVRLRAGSGANVLTFGAGSRLTVL.

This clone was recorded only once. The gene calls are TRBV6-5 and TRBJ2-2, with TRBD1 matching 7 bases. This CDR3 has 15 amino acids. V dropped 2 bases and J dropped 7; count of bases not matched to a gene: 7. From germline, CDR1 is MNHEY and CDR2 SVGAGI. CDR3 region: CASSYGQATGGELFF. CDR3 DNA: TGTGCCAGCAGTTACGGACAGGCGACGGGCGGGGAGCTGTTTTTT.

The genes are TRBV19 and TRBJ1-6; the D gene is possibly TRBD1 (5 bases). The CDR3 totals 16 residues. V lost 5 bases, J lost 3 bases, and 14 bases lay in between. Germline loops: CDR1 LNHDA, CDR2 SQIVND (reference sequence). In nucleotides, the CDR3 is TGTGCCAGTAGTTCCGGGGCGGAGGGCTATAATTCACCCCTCCACTTT. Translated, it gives CASSSGAEGYNSPLHF. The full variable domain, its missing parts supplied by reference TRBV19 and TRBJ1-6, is DGGITQSPKYLFRKEGQNVTLSCEQNLNHDAMYWYRQDPGQGLRLIYYSQIVNDFQKGDIAEGYSVSREKKESFPLTVTSAQKNPTAFYLCASSSGAEGYNSPLHFGNGTRLTVT.

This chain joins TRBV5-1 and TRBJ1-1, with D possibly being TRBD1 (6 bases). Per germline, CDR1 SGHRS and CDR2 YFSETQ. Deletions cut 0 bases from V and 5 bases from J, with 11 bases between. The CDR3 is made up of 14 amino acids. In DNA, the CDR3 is TGCGCCAGCAGCTTGGAATGGGGGCGAACTGAAGCTTTCTTT. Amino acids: CASSLEWGRTEAFF.

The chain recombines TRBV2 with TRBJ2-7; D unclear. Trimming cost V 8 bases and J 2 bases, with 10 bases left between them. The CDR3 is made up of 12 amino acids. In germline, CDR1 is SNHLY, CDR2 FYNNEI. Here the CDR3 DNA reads TGTGCCAGCCGGGCCGAAACCTACGAGCAGTACTTC. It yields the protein CASRAETYEQYF.

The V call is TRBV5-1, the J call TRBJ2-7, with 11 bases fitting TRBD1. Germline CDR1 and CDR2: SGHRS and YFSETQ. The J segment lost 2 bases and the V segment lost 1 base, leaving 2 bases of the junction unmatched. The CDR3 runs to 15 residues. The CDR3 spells CASSLRGQGAYEQYF. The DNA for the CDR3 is TGCGCCAGCAGCTTGAGGGGACAGGGGGCCTACGAGCAGTACTTC.